This TCR beta chain was retrieved from a study of blood T cell repertoires in COVID-19. The overall study: Samples came from the United States, Italy and Spain, spanning acute and convalescent COVID-19. PBMCs, B-cell-depleted T cells, or T cells provided the cDNA or gDNA that made up the material.

Here immunoSEQ multiplex PCR was the method, and the copy in TCRdb shows in-frame clones only, minus some. The repertoire holds 200,000 to 300,000 clones, with 88% as singletons. Per the germline V gene, CDR1 is ENHRY and CDR2 is SYGVKD. This CDR3 is 20 amino acids long. Germline trimming cut 0 bases from V and 0 bases from J; bases unmatched to any gene: 13. This receptor was taken from a middle-aged woman who had been exposed to COVID-19. The V call is TRBV10-3, the J call TRBJ2-4; TRBD2 matches at 8 bases. The sequenced material came from PBMCs or T cells enriched from blood (not recorded which). CDR3 bases: TGTGCCATCAGTGAGTCGGGGGGGCGGGAGGCCGCCTTAGCCAAAAACATTCAGTACTTC. Protein sequence: CAISESGGREAALAKNIQYF.